The clone carrying this T cell receptor (beta chain) was counted between two and nine times. This record comes from a study of blood T cells in healthy people across ages. Combining a sample-barcoded 5' primer with a J-beta primer mix, a second PCR ran for 7 to 11 cycles. TCRdb analysed the 5' RACE reads with MiXCR anew, one entry per CDR3 protein. The sample lists approximately 800,000 distinct CDR3 sequences; 20% to 25% were seen once. The CDR3 loop spans 17 amino acids. V lost 3 bases and J lost 7, with 24 bases in between. CDR1 SGDLS and CDR2 YYNGEE come from the germline V gene. These data were likewise used in another study, on T cells of mothers and their children.

Sequenced sample: blood. V is TRBV9 and J is TRBJ2-3; maybe TRBD2 (6 bases). The sequence derives from a boy aged 5-17 years in good health. The CDR3 reads CASSGDGGKGSGNTQYF. In DNA, the CDR3 is TGTGCCAGCAGCGGAGATGGCGGGAAAGGGTCGGGGAATACGCAGTATTTT.